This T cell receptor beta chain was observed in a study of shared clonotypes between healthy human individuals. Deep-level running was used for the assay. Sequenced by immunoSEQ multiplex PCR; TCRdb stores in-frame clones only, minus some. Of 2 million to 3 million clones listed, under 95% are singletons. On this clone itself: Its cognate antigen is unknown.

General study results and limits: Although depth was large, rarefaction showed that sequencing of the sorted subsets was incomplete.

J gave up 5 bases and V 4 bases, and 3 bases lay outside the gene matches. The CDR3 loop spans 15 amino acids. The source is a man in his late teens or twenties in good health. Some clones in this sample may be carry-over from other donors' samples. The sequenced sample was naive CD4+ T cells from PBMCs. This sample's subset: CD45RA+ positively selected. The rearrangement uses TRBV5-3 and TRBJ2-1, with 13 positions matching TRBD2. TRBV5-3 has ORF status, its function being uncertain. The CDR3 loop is CARSLGTSGNNEQFF. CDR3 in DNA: TGTGCCAGAAGCCTAGGGACTAGCGGGAACAATGAGCAGTTCTTC.